This T cell receptor (beta chain) originates from a study of T-cell reconstitution after alpha-beta-depleted transplantation in children. The sample holds a few counts of this clonotype. Using unique molecular identifiers, the investigators prepared the TCRbeta library. TCRdb re-called the PCR reads through MiXCR, storing one row per CDR3 protein. This table holds more than 450,000 distinct CDR3 sequences, around 19% found once. The V gene end was trimmed by 4 bases and the J gene end by 2 bases; junction bases not matched to a gene: 6. Looked up from germline, CDR1 is SGHRS and CDR2 is YFSETQ. The CDR3 loop spans 14 amino acids.

The chain has TRBV5-1 and TRBJ2-7, with 7 bases that match TRBD2. This receptor was obtained from a human donor who donated a stem cell graft to a child with acute lymphoblastic leukemia. The source was PBMCs from the stem cell graft donor, collected from the stem cell graft. CDR3 sequence (DNA): TGCGCCAGCAGCCCCACAGCGGGACCCTACGAGCAGTACTTC. It specifies CASSPTAGPYEQYF.